This entry is about one T cell receptor beta chain. No antigen is known for it. These data come from a study of OX40 agonist ivuxolimab in advanced cancers. For the study at large: Past anti-PD-1, anti-PD-L1 or anti-CTLA-4 therapy was accepted, and roughly 38% had received some. General observations from the study: CD8+ T cells averaged more expanded clones than CD4+.

Sequencing used immunoSEQ multiplex PCR; TCRdb keeps in-frame clones, though not all of them. In the table there are some 95,000 clones, about 85% of which are singletons. The sequencing here drew on CD4+ or CD8+ T cells sorted from blood, taken in a trial of the OX40 agonist ivuxolimab. The TCR comes from an adult with an advanced solid tumor such as melanoma, head and neck, liver or kidney cancer.

In nucleotides, the CDR3 is TGTGCCAGTAACAGGGGCCAAGAGACCCAGTACTTC. The encoded protein is CASNRGQETQYF. This chain joins TRBV28 and TRBJ2-5, with 7 bases that match TRBD1. The V segment lost 9 bases and the J segment 1 base; nucleotides outside the gene matches: 2. This CDR3 region has 12 residues. Germline CDR1 and CDR2: MDHEN and SYDVKM.